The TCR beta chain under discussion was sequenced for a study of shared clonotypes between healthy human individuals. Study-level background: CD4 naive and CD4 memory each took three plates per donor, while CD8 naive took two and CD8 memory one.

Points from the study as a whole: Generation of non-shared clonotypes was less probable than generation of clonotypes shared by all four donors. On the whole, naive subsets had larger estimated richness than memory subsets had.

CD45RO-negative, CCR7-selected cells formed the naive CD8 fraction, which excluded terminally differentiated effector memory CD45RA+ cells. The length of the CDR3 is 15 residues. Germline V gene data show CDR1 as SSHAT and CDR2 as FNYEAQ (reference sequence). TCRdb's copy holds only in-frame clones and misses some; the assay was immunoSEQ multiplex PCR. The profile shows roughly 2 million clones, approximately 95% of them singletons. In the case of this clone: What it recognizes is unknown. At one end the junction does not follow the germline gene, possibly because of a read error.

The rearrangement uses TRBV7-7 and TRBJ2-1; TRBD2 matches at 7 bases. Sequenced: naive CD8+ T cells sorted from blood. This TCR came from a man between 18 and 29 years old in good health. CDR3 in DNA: TGTGCTAGCAGCTTAGCCCCAGCGGGATACAATGAGCAGTTCTTC. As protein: CASSLAPAGYNEQFF. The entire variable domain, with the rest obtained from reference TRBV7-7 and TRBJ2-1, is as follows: GAGVSQSPRYKVTKRGQDVTLRCDPISSHATLYWYQQALGQGPEFLTYFNYEAQPDKSGLPSDRFSAERPEGSISTLTIQRTEQRDSAMYRCASSLAPAGYNEQFFGPGTRLTVL.